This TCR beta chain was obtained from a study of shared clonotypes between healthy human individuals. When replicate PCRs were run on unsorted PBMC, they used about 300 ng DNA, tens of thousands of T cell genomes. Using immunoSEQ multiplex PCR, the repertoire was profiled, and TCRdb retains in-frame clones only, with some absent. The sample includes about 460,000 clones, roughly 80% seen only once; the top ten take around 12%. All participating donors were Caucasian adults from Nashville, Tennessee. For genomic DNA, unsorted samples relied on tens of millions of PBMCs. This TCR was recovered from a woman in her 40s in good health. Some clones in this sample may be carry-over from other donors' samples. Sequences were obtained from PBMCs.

CDR3 DNA sequence: TGCGCCAGCAGCTTGCTAGGTGGCACTGAAGCTTTCTTT. Translating gives CASSLLGGTEAFF. The genes are TRBV5-1 and TRBJ1-1, with unresolved D. V was trimmed by 1 base and J by 4 bases, leaving 8 bases between them. The CDR3 is 13 residues long. From germline, CDR1 is SGHRS and CDR2 YFSETQ.